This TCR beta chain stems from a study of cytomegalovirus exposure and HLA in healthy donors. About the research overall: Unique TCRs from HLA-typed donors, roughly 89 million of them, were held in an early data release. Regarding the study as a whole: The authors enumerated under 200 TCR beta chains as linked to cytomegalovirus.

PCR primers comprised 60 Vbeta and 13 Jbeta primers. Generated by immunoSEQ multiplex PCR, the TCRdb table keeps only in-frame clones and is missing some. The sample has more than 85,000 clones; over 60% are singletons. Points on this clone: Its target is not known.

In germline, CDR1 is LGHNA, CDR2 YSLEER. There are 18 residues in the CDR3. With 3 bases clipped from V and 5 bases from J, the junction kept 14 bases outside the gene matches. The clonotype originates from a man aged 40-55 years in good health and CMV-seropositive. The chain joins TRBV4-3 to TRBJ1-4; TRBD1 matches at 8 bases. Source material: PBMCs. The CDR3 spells CASSHAPGQAGGNEKLFF. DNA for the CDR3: TGCGCCAGCAGCCATGCGCCGGGACAGGCTGGGGGCAATGAAAAACTGTTTTTT.